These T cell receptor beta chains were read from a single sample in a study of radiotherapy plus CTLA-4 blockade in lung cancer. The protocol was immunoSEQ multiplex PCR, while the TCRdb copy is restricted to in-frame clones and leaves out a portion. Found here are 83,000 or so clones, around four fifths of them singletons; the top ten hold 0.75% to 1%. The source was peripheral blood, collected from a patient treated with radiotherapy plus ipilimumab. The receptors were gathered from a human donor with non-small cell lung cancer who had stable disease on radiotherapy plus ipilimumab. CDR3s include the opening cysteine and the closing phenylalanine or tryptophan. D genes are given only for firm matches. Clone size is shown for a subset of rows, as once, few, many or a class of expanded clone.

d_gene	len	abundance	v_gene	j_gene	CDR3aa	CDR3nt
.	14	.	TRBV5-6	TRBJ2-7	CASSLGRRKDEQYF	TGTGCCAGCAGCTTGGGTCGCCGAAAGGACGAGCAGTACTTC
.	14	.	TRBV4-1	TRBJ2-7	CASSQEDGSYEQYF	TGCGCCAGCAGCCAAGAAGACGGCTCCTACGAGCAGTACTTC
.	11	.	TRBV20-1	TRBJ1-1	CSARQNTEAFF	TGCAGTGCTAGGCAGAACACTGAAGCTTTCTTT
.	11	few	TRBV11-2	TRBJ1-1	CASSVRAEAFF	TGTGCCAGCAGCGTCAGGGCTGAAGCTTTCTTT
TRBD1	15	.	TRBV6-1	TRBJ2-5	CASSVYAGTEETQYF	TGTGCCAGCAGCGTATATGCCGGGACAGAGGAGACCCAGTACTTC
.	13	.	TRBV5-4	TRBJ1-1	CASRTGGNTEAFF	TGTGCCAGCAGGACCGGGGGGAACACTGAAGCTTTCTTT
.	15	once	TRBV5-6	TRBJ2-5	CASSLVRGSQETQYF	TGTGCCAGCAGCTTGGTTAGGGGCAGTCAAGAGACCCAGTACTTC
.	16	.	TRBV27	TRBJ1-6	CASRTVLSSYNSPLHF	TGTGCCAGCAGGACAGTACTCAGCTCCTATAATTCACCCCTCCACTTT
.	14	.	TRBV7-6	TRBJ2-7	CASSLGLYSYEQYF	TGTGCCAGCAGCCTGGGACTTTATTCCTACGAGCAGTACTTC
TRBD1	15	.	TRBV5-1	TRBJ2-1	CASSSGTGESREQFF	TGCGCCAGCAGCTCCGGGACAGGGGAATCAAGGGAGCAGTTCTTC
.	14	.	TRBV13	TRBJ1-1	CASSLEGSGTEAFF	TGTGCCAGCAGCTTGGAGGGGTCGGGCACTGAAGCTTTCTTT
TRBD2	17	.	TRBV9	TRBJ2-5	CASSVATSGGAQETQYF	TGTGCCAGCAGCGTAGCTACTAGCGGGGGAGCCCAAGAGACCCAGTACTTC
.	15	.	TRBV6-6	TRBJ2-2	CASSYEAQNTGELFF	TGTGCCAGCAGTTACGAGGCACAGAACACCGGGGAGCTGTTTTTT
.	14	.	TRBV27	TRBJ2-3	CASRTGPNYDTQYF	TGTGCCAGCAGGACGGGACCAAACTATGATACGCAGTATTTT
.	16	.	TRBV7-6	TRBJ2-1	CASSPTPEDRGNEQFF	TGTGCCAGCAGCCCTACGCCGGAAGACCGGGGGAATGAGCAGTTCTTC
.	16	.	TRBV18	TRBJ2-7	CASSPQGGGFSYEQYF	TGTGCCAGCTCACCCCAGGGTGGAGGGTTCTCCTACGAGCAGTACTTC
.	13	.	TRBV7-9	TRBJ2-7	CASSPGHAYEQYF	TGTGCCAGCAGCCCGGGACACGCATACGAGCAGTACTTC
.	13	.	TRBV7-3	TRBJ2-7	CASSFPGVHEQYF	TGTGCCAGCAGCTTTCCCGGGGTCCACGAGCAGTACTTC
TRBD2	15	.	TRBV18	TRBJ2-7	CASSPQGGLSYEQYF	TGTGCCAGCTCACCACAGGGAGGGCTCTCCTACGAGCAGTACTTC
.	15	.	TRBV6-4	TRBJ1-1	CASSTGTGGNTEAFF	TGTGCCAGTTCCACCGGGACGGGGGGGAACACTGAAGCTTTCTTT
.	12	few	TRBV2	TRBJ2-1	CASSKYRVEQFF	TGTGCCAGCAGCAAGTACAGGGTTGAGCAGTTCTTC
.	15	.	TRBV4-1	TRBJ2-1	CASSQIILNMGEQFF	TGCGCCAGCAGCCAAATAATACTAAACATGGGTGAGCAGTTCTTC
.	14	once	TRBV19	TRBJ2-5	CASSTSQIQETQYF	TGTGCCAGTAGTACTTCCCAGATCCAAGAGACCCAGTACTTC
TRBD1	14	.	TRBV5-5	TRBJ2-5	CASSLGTGGETQYF	TGTGCCAGCAGCTTGGGGACAGGGGGAGAGACCCAGTACTTC
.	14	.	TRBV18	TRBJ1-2	CASSPPGVNYGYTF	TGTGCCAGCTCACCACCGGGAGTTAACTATGGCTACACCTTC
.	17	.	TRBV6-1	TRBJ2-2	CASSAQSRGANTGELFF	TGTGCCAGCAGTGCACAGTCCCGGGGCGCAAACACCGGGGAGCTGTTTTTT
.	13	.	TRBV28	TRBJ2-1	CASRGINYNEQFF	TGTGCCAGCAGGGGGATTAACTACAATGAGCAGTTCTTC
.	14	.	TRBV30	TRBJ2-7	CAWTKRGLSYEQYF	TGTGCCTGGACCAAACGGGGATTATCCTACGAGCAGTACTTC
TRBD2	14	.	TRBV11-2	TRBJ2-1	CASSLGGGGDEQFF	TGTGCCAGCAGCTTAGGCGGGGGGGGAGATGAGCAGTTCTTC
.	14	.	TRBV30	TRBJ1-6	CAWSPPGGLSPLHF	TGTGCCTGGAGTCCTCCGGGGGGGCTGTCACCCCTCCACTTT
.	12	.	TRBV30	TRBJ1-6	CAWSRSESPLHF	TGTGCCTGGAGCCGGTCGGAATCACCCCTCCACTTT
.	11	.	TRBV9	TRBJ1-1	CASSSDTEAFF	TGTGCCAGCAGTTCTGACACTGAAGCTTTCTTT
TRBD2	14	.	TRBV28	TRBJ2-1	CASKGAGGYNEQFF	TGTGCCAGCAAGGGAGCGGGAGGGTACAATGAGCAGTTCTTC
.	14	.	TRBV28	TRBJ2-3	CASSLGRQGGTQYF	TGTGCCAGCAGTTTGGGCCGACAGGGAGGCACGCAGTATTTT
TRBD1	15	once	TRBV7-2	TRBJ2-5	CASSLSGTVQETQYF	TGTGCCAGCAGCTTATCCGGGACAGTTCAAGAGACCCAGTACTTC
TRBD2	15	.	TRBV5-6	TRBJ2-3	CASSLASGGADTQYF	TGTGCCAGCAGCTTAGCCAGCGGGGGAGCCGATACGCAGTATTTT
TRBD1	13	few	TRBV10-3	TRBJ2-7	CAIREGQAAEQYF	TGTGCCATCAGAGAGGGACAGGCGGCCGAGCAGTACTTC
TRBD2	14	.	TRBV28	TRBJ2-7	CASSQYSGGYEQYF	TGTGCCAGCAGTCAGTATAGCGGGGGCTACGAGCAGTACTTC
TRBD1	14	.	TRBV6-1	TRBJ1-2	CASRDRGRSYGYTF	TGTGCCAGCAGGGACAGGGGGCGATCCTATGGCTACACCTTC
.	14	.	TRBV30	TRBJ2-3	CAWSGQASTDTQYF	TGTGCCTGGAGTGGGCAGGCTAGCACAGATACGCAGTATTTT
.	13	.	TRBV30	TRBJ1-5	CAWSVSSGQPQHF	TGTGCCTGGAGTGTATCCTCCGGACAGCCCCAGCATTTT
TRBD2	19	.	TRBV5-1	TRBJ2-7	CASSLEGAGGPGNLYEQYF	TGCGCCAGCAGCTTGGAAGGGGCGGGGGGGCCTGGTAACTTGTACGAGCAGTACTTC
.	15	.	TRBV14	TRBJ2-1	CASSQARGNTIEQFF	TGTGCCAGCAGCCAAGCCAGGGGTAATACAATTGAGCAGTTCTTC
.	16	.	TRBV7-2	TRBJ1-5	CASSLEAATSNQPQHF	TGTGCCAGCAGCTTAGAGGCAGCCACCAGCAATCAGCCCCAGCATTTT
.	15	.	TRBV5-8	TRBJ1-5	CASSPGTIRNQPQHF	TGTGCCAGCAGCCCGGGGACAATCCGCAATCAGCCCCAGCATTTT
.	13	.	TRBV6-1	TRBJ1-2	CASRPGGDYGYTF	TGTGCCAGCAGGCCGGGGGGTGACTATGGCTACACCTTC
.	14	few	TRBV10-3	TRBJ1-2	CAISERESNYGYTF	TGTGCCATCAGTGAGAGGGAATCTAACTATGGCTACACCTTC
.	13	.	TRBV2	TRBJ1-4	CASAREGDEKLFF	TGTGCCAGCGCAAGGGAGGGAGATGAAAAACTGTTTTTT
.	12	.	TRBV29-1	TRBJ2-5	CSVHRGGETQYF	TGCAGCGTTCACCGAGGCGGGGAGACCCAGTACTTC
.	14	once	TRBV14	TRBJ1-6	CASSQIQPNSPLHF	TGTGCCAGCAGCCAAATCCAGCCTAATTCACCCCTCCACTTT